The rows below give T cell receptor beta chains drawn from one sample of a study of T cell responses to AZD1222 COVID-19 vaccine. Profiled with immunoSEQ multiplex PCR; TCRdb holds only in-frame clones, not every one. There are about 130,000 clones in the sample; around 87% occur only once, and 1.3% to 1.5% lies in the top ten. The sequences come from peripheral blood, collected on day 0 of AZD1222 vaccination. The receptors here all came from an adult in good health. Both conserved end residues are part of each CDR3. D genes are given only for firm matches.

j_call | d_call | v_call | cdr3_nt | cdr3_aa
TRBJ1-5 | TRBD1 | TRBV6-1 | TGTGCCAGCAGTGAAACAGGGGGTCAGCCCCAGCATTTT | CASSETGGQPQHF
TRBJ2-5 | - | TRBV12-3/TRBV12-4 | TGTGCCAGCAGTTTAAGGGAGACCCAGTACTTC | CASSLRETQYF
TRBJ2-7 | - | TRBV7-8 | TGTGCCAGCAGCTTAGGCCGACGGGGCCCGCACTACGAGCAGTACTTC | CASSLGRRGPHYEQYF
TRBJ1-6 | TRBD1 | TRBV6-5 | TGTGCCAGCAGTTCCCTACAGGGGTATAATTCACCCCTCCACTTT | CASSSLQGYNSPLHF
TRBJ2-7 | TRBD1 | TRBV25-1 | TGTGCCACCCCCGGGCAGGGGGCAGTCGAGCAGTACTTC | CATPGQGAVEQYF
TRBJ2-2 | TRBD2 | TRBV18 | TGTGCCAGCTCACAAGGACTAGCGTACGGGGAGCTGTTTTTT | CASSQGLAYGELFF
TRBJ2-2 | - | TRBV5-1 | TGCGCCAGCAGCGCTGGCGGGCTAGCCAGCGGGGAGCTGTTTTTT | CASSAGGLASGELFF
TRBJ1-3 | TRBD1 | TRBV7-9 | TGTGCCAGCAGCCCGCCGGGACAGGGGAGAAACACCATATATTTT | CASSPPGQGRNTIYF
TRBJ2-6 | - | TRBV6-5 | TGTGCCAGCAGTTCACGACGGGACTCTGGGGCCAACGTCCTGACTTTC | CASSSRRDSGANVLTF
TRBJ1-5 | - | TRBV6-5 | TGTGCCAGTAGACATGGGAATCAGCCCCAGCATTTT | CASRHGNQPQHF
TRBJ1-2 | - | TRBV21-1 | TGTGCCAGCAGCTGTAGAGCCGTACAGGAACCTTATGGCTACACCTTC | CASSCRAVQEPYGYTF
TRBJ2-1 | - | TRBV28 | TGTGCCAGCAGTTTCCCCAATGAGCAGTTCTTC | CASSFPNEQFF
TRBJ2-1 | - | TRBV11-1 | TGTGCCAGCAGCGCCCCTAATCTTATACCGGACAATGAGCAGTTCTTC | CASSAPNLIPDNEQFF
TRBJ2-5 | - | TRBV6-6 | TGTGCCAGCACTCGGGACTTAGCGGAGACCCAGTACTTC | CASTRDLAETQYF
TRBJ1-1 | - | TRBV4-3 | TGCGCCAGCAGCCAAACTAGAGTGACTGAAGCTTTCTTT | CASSQTRVTEAFF
TRBJ2-3 | - | TRBV5-4 | TGTGCCAGCAGCTTGGCTGGGGAGGATACGCAGTATTTT | CASSLAGEDTQYF
TRBJ1-1 | - | TRBV11-2 | TGTGCCAGCAGCTCAACTTTAGGGCTACGGGAGAACACTGAAGCTTTCTTT | CASSSTLGLRENTEAFF
TRBJ2-3 | TRBD1 | TRBV11-2 | TGTGCCAGCAGCCCGGACAGGTCAGGGACAGATACGCAGTATTTT | CASSPDRSGTDTQYF